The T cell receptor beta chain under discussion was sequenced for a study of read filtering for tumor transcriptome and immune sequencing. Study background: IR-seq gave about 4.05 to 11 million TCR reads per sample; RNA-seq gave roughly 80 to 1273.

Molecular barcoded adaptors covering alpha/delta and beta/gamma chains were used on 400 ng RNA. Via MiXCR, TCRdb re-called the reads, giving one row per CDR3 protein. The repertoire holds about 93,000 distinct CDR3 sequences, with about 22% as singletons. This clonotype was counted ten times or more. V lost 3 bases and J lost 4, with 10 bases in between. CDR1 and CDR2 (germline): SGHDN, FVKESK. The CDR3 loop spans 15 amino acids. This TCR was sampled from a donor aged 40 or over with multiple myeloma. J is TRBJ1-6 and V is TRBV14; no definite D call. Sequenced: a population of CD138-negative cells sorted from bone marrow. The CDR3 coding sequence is TGTGCCAGCAGCCATTCCGGAGGTTATAATTCACCCCTCCACTTT. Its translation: CASSHSGGYNSPLHF.